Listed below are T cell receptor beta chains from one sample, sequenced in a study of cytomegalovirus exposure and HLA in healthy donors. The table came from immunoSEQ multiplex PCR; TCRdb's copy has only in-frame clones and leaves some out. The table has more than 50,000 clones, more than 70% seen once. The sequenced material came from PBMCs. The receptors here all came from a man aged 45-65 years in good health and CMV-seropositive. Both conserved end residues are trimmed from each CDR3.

ASSGKGLSYEQY	TRBV7-6	TRBJ2-7
ASSLNPGRAF	TRBV7-2	TRBJ1-1
ASSAGGLTDTQY	TRBV6-1	TRBJ2-3
ASREGTGELF	TRBV6-5	TRBJ2-2
ASSLVVRDTQY	TRBV7-2	TRBJ2-3
AIRQGGQLQPQH	TRBV28	TRBJ1-5
ASSSDRGDEAF	TRBV27	TRBJ1-1
ASSQGALAYEQY	TRBV19	TRBJ2-7
AWRDTFYGYT	TRBV30	TRBJ1-2
ASSLELRGSSNEKLF	TRBV7-2	TRBJ1-4